These 13 T cell receptor beta chains came from one sample sequenced in a study of cytomegalovirus exposure and HLA in healthy donors. Primers for the PCR totalled 60 Vbeta and 13 Jbeta. Here immunoSEQ multiplex PCR was the method, and the copy in TCRdb shows in-frame clones only, minus some. The profile shows fewer than 250,000 clones, about 83% of them singletons. Sequenced sample: PBMCs. All receptors come from a woman in her 50s in good health and CMV-seropositive.

This clone occurred a few times. The chain recombines TRBV19 with TRBJ2-3; 8 bases line up with TRBD1. The V and J ends lost 7 bases and 4 bases, in that order; junction bases with no gene match: 7. Germline V gene data show CDR1 as LNHDA and CDR2 as SQIVND (reference sequence). CDR3 size: 14 residues. The CDR3 nucleotides are TGTGCCAGTAACTGGCAGGGGGCGTCAGATACGCAGTATTTT. Its translation is CASNWQGASDTQYF.

The CDR3 spells CARGQGMGYGYTF. The CDR3, as DNA: TGTGCCAGGGGACAGGGGATGGGCTATGGCTACACCTTC. This chain uses TRBV2 with TRBJ1-2; 10 bases match TRBD1. CDR1 is SNHLY and CDR2 is FYNNEI in the germline V gene. V gave up 9 bases and J gave up 4 bases; unmatched junction bases: 5. This CDR3 region has 13 residues.

The rearrangement joins TRBV6-6 to TRBJ2-5, with D perhaps matching TRBD1 (6 bases). CDR3 size: 16 residues. Germline CDR1 MNHNY, CDR2 SVGAGI (reference sequence). V lost 7 bases and J lost 2, with 20 bases in between. CDR3: CASIRYGGDTQETQYF. The DNA for the CDR3 is TGTGCCAGCATAAGATACGGTGGGGACACTCAAGAGACCCAGTACTTC.

V usage is TRBV27 and J usage is TRBJ2-7; 8 positions match TRBD1. J gave up 6 bases and V 2 bases, and 9 bases lay outside the gene matches. Germline V gene data show CDR1 as MNHEY and CDR2 as SMNVEV (reference sequence). The CDR3 is 15 amino acids. CDR3 in amino acids: CASSLLGQGTGEQYF. The CDR3 DNA reads TGTGCCAGCAGTTTACTAGGACAGGGTACAGGCGAGCAGTACTTC.

This chain joins TRBV5-1 and TRBJ2-1, with D possibly being TRBD2 (9 bases). Germline assignment: CDR1 SGHRS and CDR2 YFSETQ. Trimming removed 0 bases at V and 7 bases at J, with 23 bases between. This CDR3 is 18 amino acids long. For the CDR3, the DNA is TGCGCCAGCAGCTTGGCCCCAGGGGGCGGGGGGGCCGCGAATGAGCAGTTCTTC. Protein product: CASSLAPGGGGAANEQFF.

The rearrangement links TRBV2 to TRBJ1-5; TRBD1 is a possible D gene (5 bases). V lost 8 bases and J 0 bases, leaving 11 bases between the germline ends. The CDR3 runs 14 residues. Germline-derived CDR1 and CDR2 are SNHLY and FYNNEI. The CDR3 nucleotides read TGTGCCAGCTGGGAGGGGTATAGCAATCAGCCCCAGCATTTT. As protein: CASWEGYSNQPQHF.

The chain has TRBV30 and TRBJ1-2, with TRBD1 identical over 8 bases. Losses at the gene ends were 2 bases for V and 4 bases for J; bases not matched to a gene: 6. Germline-derived CDR1 and CDR2 are GTSNPN and SVGIG (reference sequence). The CDR3 is made up of 14 amino acids. CDR3 DNA: TGTGCCTGGAGTAGGGACAGGACGGCCTATGGCTACACCTTC. Encoded protein: CAWSRDRTAYGYTF.

In its sample, this clone was seen many times. This chain uses TRBV28 with TRBJ1-1, with D unresolved. The germline gives CDR1 MDHEN, CDR2 SYDVKM. V gave up 1 base and J gave up 1 base, with 10 bases separating them. This CDR3 region has 15 residues. CDR3 protein: CASSLLSAKNTEAFF. The CDR3 DNA reads as TGTGCCAGCAGTTTATTATCAGCGAAGAACACTGAAGCTTTCTTT.

This clone turned up a few times. This sequence joins TRBV5-6 and TRBJ1-4; D gene ambiguous. Trimming pared 1 base from V and 0 bases from J, leaving 7 bases between. This CDR3 is built from 15 residues. Germline CDR1 SGHDT, CDR2 YYEEEE. CDR3 sequence reads: CASSLYTTTNEKLFF. In nucleotides, the CDR3 is TGTGCCAGCAGCTTGTACACAACAACTAATGAAAAACTGTTTTTT.

The rearrangement joins TRBV29-1 to TRBJ2-7; 11 positions match TRBD1. Losses at the gene ends were 7 bases for V and 6 bases for J; bases not matched to a gene: 8. This CDR3 has 13 residues. Germline V gene lookup returns CDR1 SQVTM and CDR2 ANQGSEA. The chain's CDR3 is CSAWDRGSGEQYF. The CDR3, as DNA: TGCAGCGCCTGGGACAGGGGGTCAGGCGAGCAGTACTTC.

This sequence joins TRBV2 and TRBJ1-4, with D possibly matching TRBD1 (6 bases). Germline loops: CDR1 SNHLY, CDR2 FYNNEI. Trimming removed 8 bases from V and 5 bases from J, with 12 bases in between. This CDR3 has 13 residues. The CDR3 nucleotides are TGTGCCAGCTGCGACAGGCCCAATGAAAAACTGTTTTTT. Translated: CASCDRPNEKLFF. The full variable domain, rest sourced from reference TRBV2 and TRBJ1-4, is EPEVTQTPSHQVTQMGQEVILRCVPISNHLYFYWYRQILGQKVEFLVSFYNNEISEKSEIFDDQFSVERPDGSNFTLKIRSTKLEDSAMYFCASCDRPNEKLFFGSGTQLSVL.

The J gene is TRBJ2-1, the V gene TRBV27; 7 bases map to TRBD1. The CDR3 totals 13 residues. V trimming: 9 bases; J trimming: 4 bases; junction bases outside the gene matches: 6. Germline V gene sequence: CDR1 MNHEY, CDR2 SMNVEV (reference sequence). CDR3 DNA sequence: TGTGCCAGTGGGACAGTGGATTACAATGAGCAGTTCTTC. This encodes CASGTVDYNEQFF.

The rearrangement uses TRBV19 and TRBJ1-2; the match to TRBD1 covers 7 bases. The CDR3 contains 13 residues. The germline V gene encodes CDR1 LNHDA and CDR2 SQIVND (reference sequence). Losses at the gene ends were 7 bases for V and 8 bases for J; bases not matched to a gene: 10. CDR3 region: CASTRTGAQGYTF. CDR3 sequence (DNA): TGTGCCAGTACCAGGACAGGAGCCCAGGGCTACACCTTC.